Below are 22 T cell receptor beta chains sequenced from a single sample in a study of T cells in Graves' hyperthyroidism and ophthalmopathy. The investigators amplified TCR beta CDR3 regions from RNA transcripts. RT-PCR in the first round (using the HTBI primer set) targeted the TCR CDR3. Via MiXCR, TCRdb re-called the multiplex PCR reads, giving one row per CDR3 protein. The sample has about 610,000 distinct CDR3 sequences, roughly 16% seen once. The sample consisted of blood. The receptors were sampled from a woman in her forties with Graves' ophthalmopathy.

V and J are TRBV2 and TRBJ2-7; perhaps TRBD2 as D (6 bases). V was trimmed by 6 bases and J by 6 bases, leaving 12 bases between them. Germline V lookup: CDR1 SNHLY, CDR2 FYNNEI. CDR3 size: 12 residues. Here the CDR3 DNA reads TGTGCCAGCAGGGGACTTGGAGGCGAGCAGTACTTC. Translated: CASRGLGGEQYF.

The rearrangement uses TRBV6-1 and TRBJ2-1; D possibly corresponds to TRBD1 (6 bases). Trimming took off 7 bases at V and 5 bases at J, with 12 bases between the two ends. CDR3 size: 13 residues. The germline gives CDR1 MNHNS, CDR2 SASEGT. CDR3 sequence reads: CASTWTEHNEQFF. The CDR3 DNA follows: TGTGCCAGCACCTGGACAGAACACAATGAGCAGTTCTTC.

The sample holds many counts of this clonotype. This rearrangement joins TRBV20-1 to TRBJ2-7; 9 positions match TRBD2. The CDR3 runs to 17 residues. V trimming: 3 bases; J trimming: 0 bases; junction bases outside the gene matches: 12. Germline CDR1 and CDR2: DFQATT and SNEGSKA (reference sequence). Here the CDR3 DNA reads TGCAGTGCTAGCAATTCACTAGGCGGGGGGGCCTCCTACGAGCAGTACTTC. This encodes CSASNSLGGGASYEQYF.

This clonotype turned up a few times. The chain links TRBV10-3 to TRBJ1-1; TRBD1 matches at 7 bases. This CDR3 is 13 amino acids long. Germline CDR1 and CDR2: ENHRY and SYGVKD. V gave up 10 bases and J gave up 5 bases; unmatched junction bases: 10. CDR3 sequence: CASGGRGFTEAFF. The DNA for the CDR3 is TGTGCCAGTGGCGGCAGGGGGTTTACTGAAGCTTTCTTT.

This clonotype was observed at least ten times. The chain uses TRBV5-5 and TRBJ2-5; D not resolved. The germline V gene has CDR1 SGHKS and CDR2 YYEKEE (reference sequence). This CDR3 region has 12 residues. The germline V and J ends were trimmed by 4 bases and 7 bases, with 11 bases remaining between them. Here the CDR3 reads CASSLEARTQYF. CDR3 nucleotides: TGTGCCAGCAGCCTTGAGGCGAGGACCCAGTACTTC.

This clonotype was counted between two and nine times. This CDR3 is CASSLGGLLAYEQYF. DNA of the CDR3: TGTGCCAGCAGTTTAGGAGGTTTGCTAGCCTACGAGCAGTACTTC. This chain joins TRBV28 and TRBJ2-7; weak D call: TRBD2 (5 bases). This CDR3 comprises 15 residues. Trimming stripped 2 bases from V and 2 bases from J, with 13 bases between. The germline V gene has CDR1 MDHEN and CDR2 SYDVKM.

In this sample, this clonotype turned up a few times. The rearrangement joins TRBV7-8 to TRBJ2-7; D is unresolved. Germline-derived CDR1 and CDR2 are SGHVS and FQNEAQ. The V end lost 4 bases, the J end lost 4 bases, and 23 bases lay between the germline ends. CDR3 length equals 17 residues. CDR3 nucleotides: TGTGCCAGCAGCTCAATCTTGATGGACGGCCTTGAATACGAGCAGTACTTC. Amino acids: CASSSILMDGLEYEQYF.

This clonotype was seen at least ten times. The chain employs TRBV20-1 and TRBJ2-1; 12 bases line up with TRBD2. The CDR3 has 15 residues. V lost 1 base and J lost 7; bases outside the gene matches: 5. Germline V lookup: CDR1 DFQATT, CDR2 SNEGSKA (reference sequence). In nucleotides, the CDR3 is TGCAGTGCTAGAGTAACTAGCGGGAGGTGGAATGAGCAGTTCTTC. This encodes CSARVTSGRWNEQFF.

The genes are TRBV28 and TRBJ2-2, with 7 positions matching TRBD1. CDR1 and CDR2 from the germline V gene are MDHEN and SYDVKM. The CDR3 runs to 16 residues. The V segment lost 7 bases and the J segment 3 bases; nucleotides outside the gene matches: 11. CDR3 DNA: TGTGCCAGCAACCAAATCCGGGACAGAGACACCGGGGAGCTGTTTTTT. Translation gives CASNQIRDRDTGELFF.

This clonotype was detected once. This chain uses TRBV5-4 with TRBJ2-5; 11 bases fit TRBD2. The germline V gene has CDR1 SGHNT and CDR2 YYREEE (reference sequence). Losses at the gene ends were 2 bases for V and 7 bases for J; bases not matched to a gene: 13. The CDR3 contains 17 residues. DNA of the CDR3: TGTGCCAGCAGCTTCGAGGATAGCGGGGGGGCCACTGGGACCCAGTACTTC. Protein product: CASSFEDSGGATGTQYF. Based on the CDR3 plus reference TRBV5-4 and TRBJ2-5, the full variable domain is ETGVTQSPTHLIKTRGQQVTLRCSSQSGHNTVSWYQQALGQGPQFIFQYYREEENGRGNFPPRFSGLQFPNYSSELNVNALELDDSALYLCASSFEDSGGATGTQYFGPGTRLLVL.

The sample holds many counts of this clonotype. The chain recombines TRBV2 with TRBJ2-3, with 9 bases aligning to TRBD2. The germline CDR1 and CDR2 sequences are SNHLY and FYNNEI. This CDR3 contains 15 residues. Losses at the gene ends were 6 bases for V and 1 base for J; bases not matched to a gene: 5. CDR3 nucleotide sequence: TGTGCCAGCAGGCGCGGGACTAGCCGCACAGATACGCAGTATTTT. This codes for CASRRGTSRTDTQYF.

This clonotype was counted ten times or more. V gene TRBV5-1 combines with J gene TRBJ2-2; weak D call: TRBD1 (5 bases). Germline V lookup: CDR1 SGHRS, CDR2 YFSETQ. Trimming took 5 bases from V and 2 from J, leaving 10 bases between them. The CDR3 contains 14 residues. This CDR3 reads CASSPDTNTGELFF. CDR3 bases: TGCGCCAGCAGTCCGGACACCAACACCGGGGAGCTGTTTTTT. Full variable domain (missing parts from reference TRBV5-1 and TRBJ2-2): KAGVTQTPRYLIKTRGQQVTLSCSPISGHRSVSWYQQTPGQGLQFLFEYFSETQRNKGNFPGRFSGRQFSNSRSEMNVSTLELGDSALYLCASSPDTNTGELFFGEGSRLTVL.

The chain combines TRBV6-4 with TRBJ2-1; D unresolved. This CDR3 spans 17 amino acids. V was clipped by 0 bases and J by 5 bases, with 17 bases between them. From germline, CDR1 is MRHNA and CDR2 SNTAGT. Here the CDR3 DNA reads TGTGCCAGCAGTGACTCGGGCAAAGGGTTTCAGGACAATGAGCAGTTCTTC. Its protein is CASSDSGKGFQDNEQFF.

The chain carries TRBV4-1 and TRBJ1-1; D uncertain. The CDR3 contains 16 residues. V lost 4 bases, J lost 2 bases, and 17 bases lay in between. Per germline, CDR1 MGHRA and CDR2 YSYEKL. As DNA, the CDR3 is TGCGCCAGCAGCCGGGATGGAACTCCAGGAAACACTGAAGCTTTCTTT. It translates to CASSRDGTPGNTEAFF.

This clonotype was detected only a few times. The V and J genes are TRBV6-1 and TRBJ2-5; 10 positions agree with TRBD2. The CDR3 loop spans 15 amino acids. Germline-derived CDR1 and CDR2 are MNHNS and SASEGT. V lost 1 base, J lost 5 bases, and 4 bases stayed unmatched. The chain's CDR3 is CASSEGSGGAETQYF. CDR3 sequence (DNA): TGTGCCAGCAGTGAAGGAAGCGGGGGGGCCGAGACCCAGTACTTC.

This clonotype was found many times. V usage is TRBV5-5 and J usage is TRBJ2-5; unclear D gene. Germline CDR1 SGHKS, CDR2 YYEKEE (reference sequence). Trimming removed 6 bases from V and 1 base from J, with 16 bases in between. The CDR3 runs to 15 residues. The CDR3 sequence: CASMLLPGLQETQYF. CDR3 sequence (DNA): TGTGCCAGCATGCTCCTCCCGGGCCTCCAAGAGACCCAGTACTTC.

There are many counts of this clonotype. The chain employs TRBV3-1 and TRBJ2-2; 8 bases line up with TRBD2. The CDR3 consists of 15 residues. Germline loops: CDR1 LGHDT, CDR2 YNNKEL (reference sequence). With 4 bases clipped from V and 5 bases from J, the junction kept 6 bases outside the gene matches. CDR3 sequence: CASSPTASGTGELFF. As DNA, the CDR3 is TGTGCCAGCAGCCCCACGGCTAGCGGGACCGGGGAGCTGTTTTTT.

This clonotype was seen more than once but under ten times. The gene calls are TRBV2 and TRBJ1-1; no firm D call. CDR1 and CDR2 from the germline V gene are SNHLY and FYNNEI. V was trimmed by 4 bases and J by 1 base, leaving 10 bases between them. The CDR3 spans 14 residues. Written as DNA, the CDR3 is TGTGCCAGCAGTGTGGTACGCGAGAACACTGAAGCTTTCTTT. It encodes CASSVVRENTEAFF. Complete variable domain (other parts from reference TRBV2 and TRBJ1-1): EPEVTQTPSHQVTQMGQEVILRCVPISNHLYFYWYRQILGQKVEFLVSFYNNEISEKSEIFDDQFSVERPDGSNFTLKIRSTKLEDSAMYFCASSVVRENTEAFFGQGTRLTVV.

The chain couples TRBV7-8 to TRBJ2-5; tentatively, D is TRBD1 (5 bases). The CDR3 runs 14 residues. The germline gives CDR1 SGHVS, CDR2 FQNEAQ. Trimming removed 4 bases from V and 5 bases from J, with 14 bases in between. CDR3 loop: CASSSRAQEETQYF. The CDR3 bases are TGTGCCAGCAGCTCTCGGGCACAGGAGGAGACCCAGTACTTC.

Concerning this clonotype: The junction differs from germline at one of its ends, possibly a read error. CDR3: CASSVGVTTEAFF. The CDR3 DNA is TGTGCCAGCAGCGTAGGAGTGACCACTGAAGCTTTCTTT. This chain joins TRBV13 and TRBJ1-1; D not certain. This CDR3 contains 13 residues. Germline CDR1 PRHDT, CDR2 FYEKMQ (reference sequence).

This clonotype was counted only a few times. The J gene is TRBJ1-2, the V gene TRBV6-5, with TRBD1 identical over 7 bases. J lost 6 bases, V lost 2 bases, and 9 bases had no gene match. CDR1 and CDR2 (germline): MNHEY, SVGAGI. This CDR3 spans 15 amino acids. The CDR3 loop is CASSYDRRGVDGYTF. The CDR3 nucleotides read TGTGCCAGCAGTTACGACCGCAGGGGGGTAGATGGCTACACCTTC.

Many counts were recorded for this clonotype. The CDR3 nucleotides read TGTGCCAGCACCATAAACAAGAACACTGAAGCTTTCTTT. Amino acids: CASTINKNTEAFF. The V gene is TRBV12-3 or TRBV12-4, the J gene TRBJ1-1; D gene ambiguous. Trimming left V 7 bases short and J 1 base short, with 10 bases between. The CDR3 contains 13 residues.